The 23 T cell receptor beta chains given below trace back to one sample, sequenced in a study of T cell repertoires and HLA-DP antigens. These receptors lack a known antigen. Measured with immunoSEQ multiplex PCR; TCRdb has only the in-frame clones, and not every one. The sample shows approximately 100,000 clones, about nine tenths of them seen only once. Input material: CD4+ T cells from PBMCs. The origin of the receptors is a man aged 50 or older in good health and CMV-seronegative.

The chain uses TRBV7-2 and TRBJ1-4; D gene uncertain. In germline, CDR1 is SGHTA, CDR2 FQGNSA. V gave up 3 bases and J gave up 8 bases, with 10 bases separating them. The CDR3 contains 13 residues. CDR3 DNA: TGTGCCAGCAGCTTGCAGTCGGGGGAAAAACTGTTTTTT. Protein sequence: CASSLQSGEKLFF.

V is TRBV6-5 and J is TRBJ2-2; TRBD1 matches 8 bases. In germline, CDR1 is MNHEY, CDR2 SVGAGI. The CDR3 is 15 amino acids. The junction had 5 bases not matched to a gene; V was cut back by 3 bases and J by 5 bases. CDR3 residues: CASSYGDRTTGELFF. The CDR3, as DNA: TGTGCCAGCAGTTATGGGGACAGGACAACCGGGGAGCTGTTTTTT.

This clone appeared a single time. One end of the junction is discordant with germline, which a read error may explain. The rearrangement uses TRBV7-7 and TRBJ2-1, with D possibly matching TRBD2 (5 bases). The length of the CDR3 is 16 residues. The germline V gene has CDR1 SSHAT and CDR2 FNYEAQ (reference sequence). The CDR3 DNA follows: TGTGCTAGCAGCCCCCAAGCGGTGTATTCGGGAAATGAGCAGTTCTTC. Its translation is CASSPQAVYSGNEQFF.

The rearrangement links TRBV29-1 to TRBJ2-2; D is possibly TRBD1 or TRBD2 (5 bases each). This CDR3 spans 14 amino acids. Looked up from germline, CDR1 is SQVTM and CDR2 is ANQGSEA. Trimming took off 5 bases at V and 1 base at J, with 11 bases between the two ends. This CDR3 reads CSVSGAVNTGELFF. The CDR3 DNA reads TGCAGCGTTTCCGGGGCGGTGAACACCGGGGAGCTGTTTTTT.

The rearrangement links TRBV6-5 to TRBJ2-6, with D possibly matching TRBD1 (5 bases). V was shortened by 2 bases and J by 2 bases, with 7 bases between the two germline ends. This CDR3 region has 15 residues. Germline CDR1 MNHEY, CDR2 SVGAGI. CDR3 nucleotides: TGTGCCAGCAGTTACAGGGGCGCTGGGGCCAACGTCCTGACTTTC. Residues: CASSYRGAGANVLTF.

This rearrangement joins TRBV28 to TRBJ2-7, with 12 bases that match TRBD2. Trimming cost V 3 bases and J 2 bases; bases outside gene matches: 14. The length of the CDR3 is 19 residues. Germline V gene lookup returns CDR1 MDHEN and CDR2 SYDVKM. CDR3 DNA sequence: TGTGCCAGCAGTTTGGGTGCTGGACTAGCGGGACCACGAACCTACGAGCAGTACTTC. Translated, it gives CASSLGAGLAGPRTYEQYF.

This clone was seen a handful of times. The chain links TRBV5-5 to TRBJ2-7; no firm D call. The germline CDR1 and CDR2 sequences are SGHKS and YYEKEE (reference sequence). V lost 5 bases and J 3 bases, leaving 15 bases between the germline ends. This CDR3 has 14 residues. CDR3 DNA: TGTGCCAGCAGTTTTAGCCCATCTGACTACGAGCAGTACTTC. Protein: CASSFSPSDYEQYF.

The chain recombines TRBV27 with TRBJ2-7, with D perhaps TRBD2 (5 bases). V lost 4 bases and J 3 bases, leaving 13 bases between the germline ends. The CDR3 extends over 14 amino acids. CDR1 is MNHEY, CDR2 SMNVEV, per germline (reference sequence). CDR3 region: CASSSTGKRYEQYF. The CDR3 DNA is TGTGCCAGCAGTTCCACGGGAAAGCGCTACGAGCAGTACTTC.

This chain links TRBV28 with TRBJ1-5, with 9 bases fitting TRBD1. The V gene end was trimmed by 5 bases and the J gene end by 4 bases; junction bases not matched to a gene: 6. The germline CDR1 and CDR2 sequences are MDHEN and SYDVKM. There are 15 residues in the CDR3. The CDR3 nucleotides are TGTGCCAGCAGTACCCGGACAGGGGCTAATCAGCCCCAGCATTTT. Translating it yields CASSTRTGANQPQHF.

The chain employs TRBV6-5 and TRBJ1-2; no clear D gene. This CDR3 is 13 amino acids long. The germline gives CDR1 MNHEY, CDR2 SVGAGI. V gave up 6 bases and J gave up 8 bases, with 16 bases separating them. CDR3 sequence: CASSQSRPTGYTF. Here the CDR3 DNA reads TGTGCCAGCAGCCAATCACGGCCGACGGGCTACACCTTC.

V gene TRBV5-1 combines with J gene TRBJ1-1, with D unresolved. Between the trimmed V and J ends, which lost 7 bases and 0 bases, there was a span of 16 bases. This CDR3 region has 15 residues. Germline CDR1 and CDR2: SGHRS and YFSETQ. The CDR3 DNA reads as TGCGCCAGCTATCCAACCGGGCCCTTGAACACTGAAGCTTTCTTT. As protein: CASYPTGPLNTEAFF.

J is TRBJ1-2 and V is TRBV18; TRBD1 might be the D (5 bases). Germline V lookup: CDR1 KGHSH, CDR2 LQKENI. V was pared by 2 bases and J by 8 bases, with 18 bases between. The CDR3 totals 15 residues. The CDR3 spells CASSPTEAGRGGYTF. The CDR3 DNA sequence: TGTGCCAGCTCACCAACGGAAGCGGGGCGGGGAGGCTACACCTTC.

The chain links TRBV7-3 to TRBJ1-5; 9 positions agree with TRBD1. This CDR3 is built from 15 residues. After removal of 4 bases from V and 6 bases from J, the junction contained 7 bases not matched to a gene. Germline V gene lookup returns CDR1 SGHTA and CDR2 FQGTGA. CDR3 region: CASSSGQGFSQPQHF. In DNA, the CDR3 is TGTGCCAGCAGCTCCGGACAGGGGTTCTCTCAGCCCCAGCATTTT.

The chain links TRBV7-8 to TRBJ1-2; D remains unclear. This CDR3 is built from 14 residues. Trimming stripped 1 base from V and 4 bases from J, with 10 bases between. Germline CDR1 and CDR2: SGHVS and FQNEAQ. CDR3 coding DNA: TGTGCCAGCAGCTTAGGCCCCCGGTTCTATGGCTACACCTTC. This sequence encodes CASSLGPRFYGYTF.

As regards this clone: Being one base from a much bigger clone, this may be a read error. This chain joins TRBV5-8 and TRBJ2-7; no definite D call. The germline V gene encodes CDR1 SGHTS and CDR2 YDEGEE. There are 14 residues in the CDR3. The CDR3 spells CASSPWTVSYEQCF. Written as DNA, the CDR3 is TGTGCCAGCAGCCCCTGGACGGTCTCCTACGAGCAGTGCTTC.

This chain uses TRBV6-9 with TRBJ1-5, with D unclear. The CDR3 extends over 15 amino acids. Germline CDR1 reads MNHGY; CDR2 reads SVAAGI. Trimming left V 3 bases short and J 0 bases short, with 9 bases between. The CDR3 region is CASSYSGNSNQPQHF. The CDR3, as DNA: TGTGCCAGCAGTTACTCGGGTAATAGCAATCAGCCCCAGCATTTT.

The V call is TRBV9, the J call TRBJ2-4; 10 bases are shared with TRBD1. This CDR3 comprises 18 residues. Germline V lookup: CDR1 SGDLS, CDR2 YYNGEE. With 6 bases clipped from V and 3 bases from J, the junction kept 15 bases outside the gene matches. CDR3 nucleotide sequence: TGTGCCAGCAACCCAGGGACAGGGGTTAGTATTGACAAAAACATTCAGTACTTC. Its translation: CASNPGTGVSIDKNIQYF.

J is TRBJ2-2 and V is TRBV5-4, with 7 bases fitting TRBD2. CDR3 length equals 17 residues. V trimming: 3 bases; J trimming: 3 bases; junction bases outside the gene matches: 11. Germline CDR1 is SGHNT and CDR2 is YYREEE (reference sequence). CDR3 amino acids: CASSSGGSGPYTGELFF. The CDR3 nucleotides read TGTGCCAGCAGCTCTGGCGGGAGCGGGCCGTACACCGGGGAGCTGTTTTTT.

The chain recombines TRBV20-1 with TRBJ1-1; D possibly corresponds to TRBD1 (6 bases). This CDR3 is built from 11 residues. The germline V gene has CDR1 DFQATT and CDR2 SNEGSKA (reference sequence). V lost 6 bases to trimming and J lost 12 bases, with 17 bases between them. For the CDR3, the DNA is TGCAGTGCCCAGTGGGGGGGGCCAACTTTCTTT. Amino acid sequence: CSAQWGGPTFF.

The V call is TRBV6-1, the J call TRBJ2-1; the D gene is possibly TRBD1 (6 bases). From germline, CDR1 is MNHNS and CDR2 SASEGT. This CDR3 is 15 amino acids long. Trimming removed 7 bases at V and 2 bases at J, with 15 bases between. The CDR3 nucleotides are TGTGCCAGCACCCCAGGGACACAAACCTACAATGAGCAGTTCTTC. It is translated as CASTPGTQTYNEQFF.

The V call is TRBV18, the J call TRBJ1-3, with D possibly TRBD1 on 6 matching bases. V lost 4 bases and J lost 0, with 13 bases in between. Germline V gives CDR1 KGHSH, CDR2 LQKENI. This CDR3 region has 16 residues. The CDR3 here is CASSLDTGFSGNTIYF. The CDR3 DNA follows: TGTGCCAGCTCACTTGACACAGGGTTCTCTGGAAACACCATATATTTT.

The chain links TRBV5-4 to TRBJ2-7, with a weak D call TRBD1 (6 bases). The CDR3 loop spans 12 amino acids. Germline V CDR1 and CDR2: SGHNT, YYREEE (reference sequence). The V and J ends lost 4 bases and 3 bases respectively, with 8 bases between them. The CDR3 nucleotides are TGTGCCAGCAGCACGGACAGCTACGAGCAGTACTTC. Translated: CASSTDSYEQYF.

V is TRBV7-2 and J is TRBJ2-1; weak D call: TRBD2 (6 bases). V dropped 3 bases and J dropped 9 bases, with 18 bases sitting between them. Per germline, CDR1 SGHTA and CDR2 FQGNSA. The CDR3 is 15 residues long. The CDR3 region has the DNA TGTGCCAGCAGCTTTGGGAGGCCCGGGCCGCCTGAGCAGTTCTTC. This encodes CASSFGRPGPPEQFF.